Listed below are T cell receptor beta chains from one sample, sequenced in a study of shared clonotypes between healthy human individuals. The method was immunoSEQ multiplex PCR; TCRdb's version includes in-frame clones alone and lacks a portion of them. The sample lists more than 2 million clones, around 93% occurring once. Input material: naive CD8+ T cells from PBMCs. The receptors come from a man aged 18 to 30 in good health. Some clones in this sample may be carry-over from other donors' samples. The CDR3 runs from the conserved cysteine through the conserved F or W.

v_call cdr3_aa
TRBV29-1 CSVHRDQQIF
TRBV6-1 CASSEVGWNTEAFF
TRBV5-1 CASSLGGVLNTEAFF
TRBV28 CASSTRENTGELFF
TRBV30 CAWRAAVGGYTF
TRBV6-1 CASSELAQGKYEQYF
TRBV19 CASSIVADTQYF
TRBV7-9 CASSSRGPDSYYEQYF
TRBV2 CASSEQRRGYYGYTF
TRBV9 CASSVGGTSSYEQYF
TRBV29-1 CSVRRQAEAFF
TRBV9 CASSARQEIASEQYF
TRBV25-1 CASTESAYEQYF
TRBV4-1 CASSQELPPRWEQFF
TRBV7-9 CASLGGTGSYEQYF
TRBV4-1 CASSQGGLAYFYNEQFF
TRBV21-1 CASSTDREGFEQYF
TRBV7-2 CASSLRASPGLYEQYF
TRBV4-1 CASSQRLAYEQYF
TRBV27 CASSFQGTGNEQFF
TRBV19 CASSIVGTSVNEQYF
TRBV13 CASSSLGSTGELFF
TRBV2 CASDRGPREQYF
TRBV19 CASSIGAGEGRDEQYF
TRBV10-3 CAISEILRGPAYEQYF
TRBV10-2 CASSESDTFHYNEQFF
TRBV5-4 CASSPLVPDTQYF